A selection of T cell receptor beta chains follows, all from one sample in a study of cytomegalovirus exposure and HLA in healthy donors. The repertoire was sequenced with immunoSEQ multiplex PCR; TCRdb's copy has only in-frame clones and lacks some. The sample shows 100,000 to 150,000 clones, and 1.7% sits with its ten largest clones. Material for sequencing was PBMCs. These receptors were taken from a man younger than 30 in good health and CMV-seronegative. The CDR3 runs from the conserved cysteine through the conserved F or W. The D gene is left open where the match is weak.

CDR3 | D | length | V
CAWGQGSRNQPQHF | TRBD1 | 14 | TRBV30
CASSFSSTDTQYF | . | 13 | TRBV28
CASKPTPIYEQYF | . | 13 | TRBV6-5
CASSLQGNTEAFF | . | 13 | TRBV5-1
CASSLTSTSRETQYF | TRBD2 | 15 | TRBV5-1
CASSLDRGGIEKLFF | TRBD1 | 15 | TRBV4-1
CASSSGQTNTGELFF | . | 15 | TRBV19
CASSLGGLNTEAFF | . | 14 | TRBV7-3
CASSQRGRTEAFF | . | 13 | TRBV4-3
CASREGLAGGQEQYF | TRBD2 | 15 | TRBV2
CASSEEADTQYF | . | 12 | TRBV28
CASSQQEGTLMQYF | . | 14 | TRBV7-2
CATQITDSYNSPLHF | . | 15 | TRBV10-3
CASSPERGINGELFF | . | 15 | TRBV18
CASRLAGGANNEQFF | TRBD2 | 15 | TRBV7-3
CASSRRPGTGDEQYF | TRBD1 | 15 | TRBV7-3
CASSISQTTNQPQHF | . | 15 | TRBV19
CASSLGLALDEQYF | . | 14 | TRBV5-8
CASSSEINQPQHF | . | 13 | TRBV5-1
CASSQETQRESPYEQYF | . | 17 | TRBV4-2
CSVDSGYEQYF | . | 11 | TRBV29-1
CASRSGNIQETQYF | . | 14 | TRBV6-5
CASSAGTSGTSNTQYF | TRBD2 | 16 | TRBV6-1
CACQDSGVETQYF | TRBD2 | 13 | TRBV30
CASSHRSGNEQFF | . | 13 | TRBV14
CASSGGQGLTDTEAFF | TRBD1 | 16 | TRBV9
CASSPPGQFLPTHF | . | 14 | TRBV28
CSVEAPTSVGWETQYF | TRBD2 | 16 | TRBV29-1
CASKTGPNTGELFF | . | 14 | TRBV19
CASSQTGQGGRETQYF | TRBD1 | 16 | TRBV19
CAISESETSGGRQETQYF | TRBD2 | 18 | TRBV10-3
CASSPTRQGAGSNQPQHF | TRBD1 | 18 | TRBV18
CASRWTVYNEQFF | . | 13 | TRBV2
CASRTQGAYGSPLHF | TRBD1 | 15 | TRBV6-5
CASSYSEGQGYGYTF | . | 15 | TRBV6-6
CAWSVNRANSPLHF | . | 14 | TRBV30
CSATPDTF | . | 8 | TRBV20-1
CASSNRGGSYEQYF | TRBD1 | 14 | TRBV5-6
CASSVRQGAREQFF | TRBD1 | 14 | TRBV7-3
CASSPQGAPQPQHF | TRBD1 | 14 | TRBV18
CASSRVDAGGETQYF | TRBD1 | 15 | TRBV19
CASSSDRTGNTEAFF | TRBD1 | 15 | TRBV6-5
CASSRLGGVNPGELFF | . | 16 | TRBV5-1
CASSLVPGLTYEQYF | . | 15 | TRBV5-5
CATADRGRRLYGYTF | TRBD1 | 15 | TRBV28
CASRPGTKVGELFF | . | 14 | TRBV19
CASSLLGTGGHEQYF | TRBD1 | 15 | TRBV7-6
CASSGGRVAGQETQYF | TRBD2 | 16 | TRBV13
CATSRWEGSGEQYF | TRBD2 | 14 | TRBV10-3
CASSFQAGSSYEQYF | . | 15 | TRBV7-2
CASSTDRNTEAFF | . | 13 | TRBV18
CASSFSGKAPSSYEQYF | TRBD2 | 17 | TRBV28
CSVKTEDTQYF | . | 11 | TRBV29-1
CASSYSQGRQPQHF | . | 14 | TRBV6-5